This T cell receptor beta chain was identified during a study of technical replicates of blood from a few donors. The data were produced by immunoSEQ multiplex PCR, yet TCRdb's version contains in-frame clones alone and is incomplete. Of over 10,000 clones in the sample, 75% to 85% were seen once. The CDR3 has 15 residues. Between the trimmed V and J ends, which lost 5 bases and 0 bases, there was a span of 15 bases. In germline, CDR1 is SGHRS, CDR2 YFSETQ. The clonotype comes from a human donor in good health. The sequenced sample was PBMCs. The V and J genes are TRBV5-1 and TRBJ2-7; a possible D gene is TRBD2 (5 bases). CDR3 DNA sequence: TGCGCCAGCAGGGTTGGACTGGGTAGCTCCTACGAGCAGTACTTC. It encodes CASRVGLGSSYEQYF.